The 21 T cell receptor beta chains listed next were all sequenced from one sample in a study of shared clonotypes between healthy human individuals (dated by TCRdb to the early 2020s). CD8 naive samples were obtained by positive selection for CCR7 among CD45RO-negative cells, yielding a CD45RA+CCR7+ population from which TemRA cells were excluded. The library was made by the immunoSEQ multiplex PCR assay. In TCRdb, the immuneACCESS table is reduced to in-frame sequences with V and J assigned. These tables do not hold every clone; where another copy was compared, an unresolved V gene accounts for under half, and the others remain unexplained. The sample profile shows about 680,000 clones; around 92% of them were found once. The top ten hold roughly 24% of the sample. The specimen was naive CD8+ T cells sorted from blood. This sample's cell subset or site label indicates: CD45RA+CCR7+. The origin of the receptors is a man aged 30 to 45 in good health.

The rearrangement links TRBV30 to TRBJ1-1; the D gene is possibly TRBD1 (6 bases). The V and J ends lost 0 bases and 9 bases respectively, with 14 bases between them. This CDR3 comprises 13 residues. The germline V gene has CDR1 GTSNPN and CDR2 SVGIG (reference sequence). CDR3 nucleotide sequence: TGTGCCTGGAGTGTACGGGACAATCGGCAAGCTTTCTTT. Its protein is CAWSVRDNRQAFF.

The gene calls are TRBV9 and TRBJ2-7; weak D call: TRBD2 (6 bases). Germline V gene data show CDR1 as SGDLS and CDR2 as YYNGEE. This CDR3 is 14 amino acids long. V lost 3 bases to trimming and J lost 5 bases, with 15 bases between them. CDR3 nucleotides: TGTGCCAGCAGCGAGTGGCGGGATCGACACGAGCAGTACTTC. This translates into CASSEWRDRHEQYF.

This sequence joins TRBV19 and TRBJ2-1, with unresolved D. The CDR3 consists of 15 residues. Germline V CDR1 and CDR2: LNHDA, SQIVND (reference sequence). V gave up 6 bases and J gave up 3 bases, with 15 bases separating them. CDR3 bases: TGTGCCAGTAGCGTAATTCCCCTAGACTACAATGAGCAGTTCTTC. Translating it yields CASSVIPLDYNEQFF.

This chain joins TRBV27 and TRBJ2-1; 10 bases agree with TRBD1. V dropped 5 bases and J dropped 2; count of bases not matched to a gene: 6. The CDR3 extends over 16 amino acids. Germline assignment: CDR1 MNHEY and CDR2 SMNVEV (reference sequence). The CDR3 nucleotides are TGTGCCAGCAGTAAGATCGGACAGGGGGCCTACAATGAGCAGTTCTTC. Translation gives CASSKIGQGAYNEQFF.

V and J are TRBV9 and TRBJ1-4; 10 nucleotides line up with TRBD1. The CDR3 is 14 amino acids. V was clipped by 3 bases and J by 6 bases; unmatched bases: 2. CDR1 and CDR2 (germline): SGDLS, YYNGEE. The CDR3 DNA follows: TGTGCCAGCAGCGGGACAGGGGGGCATGAAAAACTGTTTTTT. Residues: CASSGTGGHEKLFF.

This clone was seen a few times. The chain has TRBV7-9 and TRBJ2-7; D gene uncertain. This CDR3 is built from 14 residues. Trimming stripped 2 bases from V and 2 bases from J, with 10 bases between. Germline CDR1 and CDR2: SEHNR and FQNEAQ (reference sequence). CDR3 amino acids: CASSLIATPYEQYF. In DNA form, the CDR3 reads TGTGCCAGCAGCTTAATAGCTACCCCCTACGAGCAGTACTTC.

The chain uses TRBV28 and TRBJ2-7; 8 nucleotides agree with TRBD1. CDR1 is MDHEN, CDR2 SYDVKM, per germline. V was pared by 2 bases and J by 2 bases, with 2 bases of the junction left unmatched. This CDR3 comprises 14 residues. CDR3 sequence reads: CASSLTTGAYEQYF. The DNA of the CDR3 is TGTGCCAGCAGTTTAACGACAGGGGCCTACGAGCAGTACTTC.

The rearrangement uses TRBV11-1 and TRBJ2-5, with 7 bases aligning to TRBD2. Germline trimming cut 5 bases from V and 2 bases from J; bases unmatched to any gene: 5. The CDR3 covers 14 residues. Germline V gene sequence: CDR1 SGHAT, CDR2 FQDESV (reference sequence). Written as DNA, the CDR3 is TGTGCCAGCAGCCAACTAGCGACACAAGAGACCCAGTACTTC. It codes for CASSQLATQETQYF.

The chain couples TRBV4-1 to TRBJ2-3, with D perhaps being TRBD1 or TRBD2 (5 bases each). V was pared by 0 bases and J by 4 bases, with 11 bases between. The CDR3 covers 15 residues. The germline CDR1 and CDR2 sequences are MGHRA and YSYEKL. The CDR3 nucleotides are TGCGCCAGCAGCCAAGATCAAGGGACCCCAGATACGCAGTATTTT. Translating it yields CASSQDQGTPDTQYF.

The chain is built from TRBV19 and TRBJ1-2; D remains unclear. The V gene's germline CDR1 is LNHDA and CDR2 SQIVND (reference sequence). Between the trimmed V and J ends, which lost 0 bases and 3 bases, there was a span of 11 bases. The CDR3 runs to 15 residues. The DNA of the CDR3 is TGTGCCAGTAGTATAGATCTATGGGTCGACTATGGCTACACCTTC. This encodes CASSIDLWVDYGYTF.

This sequence joins TRBV6-5 and TRBJ1-1; D might be TRBD1 (6 bases). Trimming pared 6 bases from V and 1 base from J, leaving 15 bases between. The CDR3 runs 15 residues. Germline V lookup: CDR1 MNHEY, CDR2 SVGAGI. The chain's CDR3 is CASRPGAGGNTEAFF. The CDR3 DNA reads TGTGCCAGCAGGCCGGGGGCGGGAGGGAACACTGAAGCTTTCTTT.

The chain is built from TRBV28 and TRBJ2-7; no reliable D call. The germline V gene has CDR1 MDHEN and CDR2 SYDVKM. V was trimmed by 6 bases and J by 3 bases, leaving 15 bases between them. The CDR3 is 14 residues long. The CDR3 is CASSRPYDDYEQYF. As DNA, the CDR3 is TGTGCCAGCAGCCGTCCCTACGATGACTACGAGCAGTACTTC. Variable domain in full (rest from reference TRBV28 and TRBJ2-7): DVKVTQSSRYLVKRTGEKVFLECVQDMDHENMFWYRQDPGLGLRLIYFSYDVKMKEKGDIPEGYSVSREKKERFSLILESASTNQTSMYLCASSRPYDDYEQYFGPGTRLTVT.

This chain joins TRBV7-9 and TRBJ2-5; D ambiguous. The CDR3 is made up of 15 amino acids. Germline V gene lookup returns CDR1 SEHNR and CDR2 FQNEAQ (reference sequence). Trimming took off 1 base at V and 0 bases at J, with 9 bases between the two ends. The CDR3 nucleotides read TGTGCCAGCAGCTTAGTTCACACCGACCAAGAGACCCAGTACTTC. This gives the protein CASSLVHTDQETQYF.

This chain joins TRBV5-4 and TRBJ1-1; perhaps TRBD1 as D (5 bases). Germline V gene data show CDR1 as SGHNT and CDR2 as YYREEE (reference sequence). V gave up 3 bases and J gave up 8 bases, with 14 bases separating them. This CDR3 is built from 13 residues. CDR3 residues: CASSWVLGGEAFF. The CDR3 DNA is TGTGCCAGCAGCTGGGTATTGGGGGGAGAAGCTTTCTTT.

The chain uses TRBV7-9 and TRBJ1-3; 7 positions agree with TRBD1. CDR3 length: 16 amino acids. CDR1 is SEHNR, CDR2 FQNEAQ, per germline (reference sequence). V lost 6 bases and J lost 0; bases outside the gene matches: 8. The CDR3: CASRSRQGVSGNTIYF. The CDR3 coding sequence is TGTGCCAGCAGAAGCCGACAGGGAGTCTCTGGAAACACCATATATTTT.

The V gene is TRBV19, the J gene TRBJ2-1; D unresolved. V was pared by 5 bases and J by 6 bases, with 11 bases between. Germline-derived CDR1 and CDR2 are LNHDA and SQIVND (reference sequence). The CDR3 is 13 amino acids. CDR3 DNA sequence: TGTGCCAGTAGTGTCGACTCTGCCAATGAGCAGTTCTTC. This sequence encodes CASSVDSANEQFF.

V is TRBV28 and J is TRBJ2-3; maybe TRBD1 (6 bases). The V end lost 6 bases, the J end lost 3 bases, and 10 bases lay between the germline ends. The CDR3 length is 13 residues. Germline CDR1 MDHEN, CDR2 SYDVKM. DNA of the CDR3: TGTGCCAGCAGAAACAGGGATACAGATACGCAGTATTTT. Translated, it gives CASRNRDTDTQYF.

The J gene is TRBJ1-1, the V gene TRBV27, with a weak D call TRBD1 (5 bases). Germline CDR1 and CDR2: MNHEY and SMNVEV (reference sequence). The CDR3 is 15 amino acids. V lost 5 bases to trimming and J lost 0 bases, with 13 bases between them. Written as DNA, the CDR3 is TGTGCCAGCAGTGGAACAGGAGCAATGAACACTGAAGCTTTCTTT. The encoded protein is CASSGTGAMNTEAFF.

The CDR3 sequence is CATSRDMGQVDLGEQFF. In nucleotides, the CDR3 is TGTGCCACCAGCAGAGATATGGGCCAGGTCGATTTGGGTGAGCAGTTCTTC. This chain uses TRBV15 with TRBJ2-1, with unresolved D. The germline gives CDR1 LNHNV, CDR2 YYDKDF (reference sequence). This CDR3 is built from 17 residues. Trimming removed 0 bases from V and 9 bases from J, with 21 bases in between.

The V and J genes are TRBV27 and TRBJ2-7; 7 bases are a match to TRBD2. The junction had 9 bases not matched to a gene; V was cut back by 3 bases and J by 7 bases. Germline CDR1 is MNHEY and CDR2 is SMNVEV (reference sequence). The CDR3 sequence is 14 residues long. The CDR3 nucleotides read TGTGCCAGCAGTTTTTCGCGGGAGTCGAAGGAGCAGTACTTC. Protein: CASSFSRESKEQYF.

The chain employs TRBV30 and TRBJ2-7; TRBD1 agrees at 7 bases. CDR3 length equals 13 residues. The germline CDR1 and CDR2 sequences are GTSNPN and SVGIG (reference sequence). The V gene end was trimmed by 5 bases and the J gene end by 2 bases; junction bases not matched to a gene: 6. CDR3 region: CAWDPGTAYEQYF. For the CDR3, the DNA is TGTGCCTGGGATCCCGGGACAGCCTACGAGCAGTACTTC.